This T cell receptor (beta chain) was observed in a study of shared clonotypes between healthy human individuals. Study-wide findings and caveats: Memory subsets had estimated richness that was generally smaller than that of naive subsets.

Points on this clone: Its antigen remains unknown.

Measured with immunoSEQ multiplex PCR; TCRdb has only the in-frame clones, and not every one. Of about 2 million clones listed, approximately 95% are singletons. It was CD45RO-negative cells, positively selected for CCR7, that made up naive CD8 cells, with terminally differentiated effector memory CD45RA+ cells excluded. This TCR was sampled from a man between 18 and 29 years old in good health. The source material was naive CD8+ T cells sorted from blood.

The DNA of the CDR3 is TGTGCCAGCAGTTTATACCCCCGGCTAGCGGGGGACTCCTACGAGCAGTACTTC. Translated: CASSLYPRLAGDSYEQYF. The chain has TRBV28 and TRBJ2-7; 10 bases align to TRBD2. V shed 1 base and J 0 bases; nucleotides not matched to a gene: 9. The CDR3 length is 18 residues. CDR1 is MDHEN and CDR2 is SYDVKM in the germline V gene.